The TCR beta chain described here comes from a study of shared clonotypes between healthy human individuals. On the study more broadly: For every donor, three CD4 naive, three CD4 memory, two CD8 naive and one CD8 memory plates were used. Study findings and constraints: Compared with memory subsets, naive subsets generally had larger estimated richness.

Original processing notes: As immunoSEQ supplied junction-only sequences (without quality scores), filtering differed. This table comes from immunoSEQ multiplex PCR, and its TCRdb copy is limited to in-frame clones, with some not included. V and J calls and clone size follow that table, whereas D and trimming were derived from the DNA. Of millions of clones listed, about 95% were seen once; the top ten hold more than 0.95%. In the naive CD8 group, cells lacked CD45RO and were positively selected for CCR7, so terminally differentiated effector memory CD45RA+ cells were left out. All donors were Caucasian adults living in Nashville, Tennessee. V was pared by 0 bases and J by 5 bases, with 11 bases between. CDR1 is SGDLS and CDR2 is YYNGEE in the germline V gene. The CDR3 is 15 residues long. Notes on this clone: Its matching antigen is unknown.

This chain connects TRBV9 to TRBJ1-4; possible D gene TRBD1, 5 bases. This TCR derives from a young man in good health. Sequencing input: naive CD8+ T cells sorted from blood. In DNA form, the CDR3 reads TGTGCCAGCAGCGTAGAAGGGGCAAGGAATGAAAAACTGTTTTTT. Translating it yields CASSVEGARNEKLFF. The full variable domain, its missing parts supplied by reference TRBV9 and TRBJ1-4, is DSGVTQTPKHLITATGQRVTLRCSPRSGDLSVYWYQQSLDQGLQFLIQYYNGEERAKGNILERFSAQQFPDLHSELNLSSLELGDSALYFCASSVEGARNEKLFFGSGTQLSVL.